Included here is one T cell receptor (beta chain) sequence, with context. Its antigen is undetermined. Lung cancer patients with chemo-refractory metastatic non-small-cell disease were given focal radiation plus CTLA-4 blockade with ipilimumab. The sample belongs to a study of radiotherapy plus CTLA-4 blockade in lung cancer. As for the study in general: With 25% to 35% of patients having disease control, objective responses were seen in approximately 17%.

Produced via immunoSEQ multiplex PCR; TCRdb's table is partial and in-frame only. The table shows 25,000 to 35,000 clones, with about four fifths occurring only once. The CDR3 spans 14 residues. Trimming took off 4 bases at V and 4 bases at J, with 13 bases between the two ends. Germline V gene data show CDR1 as LNHNV and CDR2 as YYDKDF (reference sequence). Study-wide findings and caveats: Interferon-beta, together with early blood T cell clone dynamics, reportedly best predicted response. TCR clones originating in tumors grew in number in blood after radiotherapy plus ipilimumab.

The sequences come from peripheral blood, collected from a patient treated with radiotherapy plus ipilimumab. V gene TRBV15 combines with J gene TRBJ1-2, with a possible D match to TRBD1 (6 bases). The sequence was obtained from a human donor with non-small cell lung cancer that progressed on radiotherapy plus ipilimumab. The CDR3 protein is CATSTETGPYGYTF. CDR3 nucleotide sequence: TGTGCCACCAGCACCGAGACAGGTCCCTATGGCTACACCTTC.